Below are 32 T cell receptor beta chains sequenced from a single sample in a study of T-cell reconstitution after alpha-beta-depleted transplantation in children. The TCRbeta library was prepared with unique molecular identifiers. TCRdb recomputed calls from the PCR reads with MiXCR, one row per CDR3 protein. The sample has some 600,000 distinct CDR3 sequences, approximately 13% seen once. Sequencing used PBMCs, mostly from graft donor cells, obtained 360 days after TCRalphabeta/CD19-depleted stem cell transplant. Source of these receptors: a male patient younger than 18 who had a stem cell transplant for acute myeloid leukemia, so the T cells may come from the graft donor.

The CDR3 DNA is TGTGCCAGCAGCCATTTAGGGCGGACCCCATACAATGAGCAGTTCTTC. Translating it yields CASSHLGRTPYNEQFF. V gene TRBV5-6 combines with J gene TRBJ2-1; unclear D gene. Trimming pared 4 bases from V and 4 bases from J, leaving 18 bases between. Germline values: CDR1 SGHDT, CDR2 YYEEEE. The CDR3 consists of 16 residues.

This clonotype was observed a few times. The chain is built from TRBV29-1 and TRBJ2-7, with TRBD1 identical over 8 bases. Germline CDR1 SQVTM, CDR2 ANQGSEA. After removal of 2 bases from V and 5 bases from J, the junction contained 11 bases not matched to a gene. CDR3 length equals 15 residues. DNA of the CDR3: TGCAGCGTTGAAATAGTACCGGGACAGGACCACGAGCAGTACTTC. The encoded protein is CSVEIVPGQDHEQYF.

The chain combines TRBV7-3 with TRBJ2-3, with D possibly being TRBD2 (6 bases). The CDR3 has 16 residues. Trimming left V 5 bases short and J 0 bases short, with 15 bases between. Germline V CDR1 and CDR2: SGHTA, FQGTGA. The chain's CDR3 is CASSPWDFSSTDTQYF. The CDR3 DNA sequence: TGTGCCAGCAGCCCCTGGGACTTCTCTAGCACAGATACGCAGTATTTT.

This clonotype was observed a handful of times. This chain links TRBV18 with TRBJ2-1; 9 bases map to TRBD2. V shed 3 bases and J 0 bases; nucleotides not matched to a gene: 6. Germline assignment: CDR1 KGHSH and CDR2 LQKENI. The CDR3 is 17 amino acids. CDR3 in DNA: TGTGCCAGCTCACCGACCCTTAGCGGGAGCTCCTACAATGAGCAGTTCTTC. Translation gives CASSPTLSGSSYNEQFF.

This rearrangement joins TRBV11-2 to TRBJ2-3, with D maybe TRBD1 (6 bases). Trimming shortened V by 5 bases and J by 1 base, and 13 bases separated the two germline ends. CDR1 is SGHAT and CDR2 is FQNNGV in the germline V gene. The CDR3 length is 15 residues. The CDR3 DNA is TGTGCCAGCAGCGTACAGGGTTGGCGCACAGATACGCAGTATTTT. It translates to CASSVQGWRTDTQYF.

This clonotype was observed at least ten times. The genes are TRBV12-3 or TRBV12-4 and TRBJ2-1; a weak D match, TRBD1 (6 bases). The CDR3 loop spans 15 amino acids. Trimming shortened V by 6 bases and J by 7 bases, and 19 bases separated the two germline ends. CDR3 bases: TGTGCCAGCAGCCCTACAGGGCGGAGGTTGAATGAGCAGTTCTTC. This sequence encodes CASSPTGRRLNEQFF.

This rearrangement joins TRBV20-1 to TRBJ2-3; D unclear. V gave up 7 bases and J gave up 2 bases, with 25 bases separating them. Germline V gene lookup returns CDR1 DFQATT and CDR2 SNEGSKA (reference sequence). The CDR3 is 17 residues long. CDR3 in amino acids: CSGQLTAITISTDTQYF. CDR3 sequence (DNA): TGCAGTGGACAACTCACCGCAATTACAATATCCACAGATACGCAGTATTTT.

This clonotype was observed at least ten times. This chain joins TRBV5-1 and TRBJ2-5; no definite D call. The V end was cut by 0 bases, the J end by 6 bases, with 9 bases between. The CDR3 is 13 amino acids. Germline V gives CDR1 SGHRS, CDR2 YFSETQ. The CDR3 DNA reads TGCGCCAGCAGCTTGGAGGTCTTGAAGACCCAGTACTTC. Residues: CASSLEVLKTQYF.

J is TRBJ1-1 and V is TRBV4-3; the D gene is possibly TRBD1 (5 bases). There are 15 residues in the CDR3. Per the germline V gene, CDR1 is LGHNA and CDR2 is YSLEER. The V end lost 5 bases, the J end lost 1 base, and 14 bases lay between the germline ends. CDR3 in amino acids: CASSFLGGRNTEAFF. The CDR3 DNA is TGCGCCAGCAGCTTTCTGGGGGGTCGGAACACTGAAGCTTTCTTT.

This clonotype was seen ten or more times. The V call is TRBV18, the J call TRBJ1-1; 10 bases map to TRBD1. The CDR3 totals 16 residues. Germline V CDR1 and CDR2: KGHSH, LQKENI. Trimming cost V 1 base and J 4 bases; bases outside gene matches: 6. CDR3: CASSPLPDRGITEAFF. In DNA form, the CDR3 reads TGTGCCAGCTCACCACTCCCGGACAGGGGGATCACTGAAGCTTTCTTT.

This clonotype was recorded a few times. The chain recombines TRBV2 with TRBJ2-7; 7 nucleotides line up with TRBD2. The CDR3 has 14 amino acids. After removal of 4 bases from V and 6 bases from J, the junction contained 9 bases not matched to a gene. CDR1 SNHLY and CDR2 FYNNEI come from the germline V gene. The CDR3 spells CASSGDYSFPEQYF. The CDR3 nucleotides read TGTGCCAGCAGTGGGGACTACAGTTTTCCCGAGCAGTACTTC.

This clonotype was detected a few times. The J gene is TRBJ2-5, the V gene TRBV7-3; D is unresolved. The germline gives CDR1 SGHTA, CDR2 FQGTGA. The V and J ends lost 5 bases and 5 bases respectively, with 12 bases between them. The CDR3 loop spans 13 amino acids. The CDR3 reads CASSQNLQETQYF. Here the CDR3 DNA reads TGTGCCAGCAGCCAAAACCTCCAGGAGACCCAGTACTTC.

This clonotype occurred a few times. V usage is TRBV10-3 and J usage is TRBJ1-2; 7 positions match TRBD1. This CDR3 contains 15 residues. J was trimmed by 4 bases and V by 4 bases; bases with no gene match: 9. In germline, CDR1 is ENHRY, CDR2 SYGVKD. The CDR3 here is CAISGDSTSFYGYTF. The CDR3 DNA reads TGTGCCATCAGTGGGGACAGCACCTCCTTCTATGGCTACACCTTC.

J is TRBJ2-2 and V is TRBV29-1; 7 nucleotides align to TRBD2. The CDR3 loop spans 14 amino acids. J lost 1 base, V lost 4 bases, and 3 bases had no gene match. Germline lookup yields CDR1 SQVTM and CDR2 ANQGSEA. The CDR3 sequence is CSVGASGNTGELFF. CDR3 nucleotides: TGCAGCGTTGGGGCTAGCGGGAACACCGGGGAGCTGTTTTTT.

The chain couples TRBV6-1 to TRBJ1-3; 7 positions agree with TRBD1. The CDR3 runs to 14 residues. V was pared by 5 bases and J by 2 bases, with 3 bases of the junction left unmatched. Germline V gene sequence: CDR1 MNHNS, CDR2 SASEGT. The CDR3 DNA sequence: TGTGCCAGCAGTACCACAGGGGCTGGAAACACCATATATTTT. The encoded protein is CASSTTGAGNTIYF.

The chain links TRBV6-5 to TRBJ2-3; D is tentatively TRBD1 or TRBD2 (5 bases each). Trimming stripped 0 bases from V and 7 bases from J, with 17 bases between. This CDR3 has 16 residues. Germline V lookup: CDR1 MNHEY, CDR2 SVGAGI. CDR3 nucleotide sequence: TGTGCCAGCAGTTACTCGTGGGTGGGGACGGGTCATACGCAGTATTTT. It is translated as CASSYSWVGTGHTQYF.

J is TRBJ2-7 and V is TRBV28; TRBD2 matches at 11 bases. Germline V lookup: CDR1 MDHEN, CDR2 SYDVKM. The CDR3 contains 14 residues. The V segment lost 1 base and the J segment 9 bases; nucleotides outside the gene matches: 5. CDR3 amino acids: CASSLLLAGGGQYF. The CDR3 nucleotides are TGTGCCAGCAGTTTATTGCTAGCGGGAGGCGGGCAGTACTTC.

This rearrangement joins TRBV5-1 to TRBJ2-1, with 7 bases fitting TRBD1. From germline, CDR1 is SGHRS and CDR2 YFSETQ. Germline trimming cut 1 base from V and 6 bases from J; bases unmatched to any gene: 10. This CDR3 is 16 amino acids long. As DNA, the CDR3 is TGCGCCAGCAGCTTGCCGGGACAGCTACCAAGCAATGAGCAGTTCTTC. Its protein is CASSLPGQLPSNEQFF.

The table lists this clonotype with a few counts. V usage is TRBV10-3 and J usage is TRBJ1-2; TRBD1 matches at 11 bases. The CDR3 is 18 amino acids. Germline values: CDR1 ENHRY, CDR2 SYGVKD. After removal of 4 bases from V and 4 bases from J, the junction contained 14 bases not matched to a gene. The CDR3 sequence is CAISGTGQGATTGYGYTF. The CDR3 DNA sequence: TGTGCCATCAGTGGGACCGGACAGGGGGCCACCACAGGCTATGGCTACACCTTC.

This clonotype was counted many times. V usage is TRBV6-2 or TRBV6-3 and J usage is TRBJ2-7; TRBD1 aligns across 12 bases. CDR1 MNHEY and CDR2 SVGEGT come from the germline V gene. The CDR3 has 16 residues. V lost 5 bases and J lost 7; bases outside the gene matches: 12. CDR3 nucleotides: TGTGCCAGCAGTCACGCCCGGGACAGGGGGCTAAGGGAGCAGTACTTC. This translates into CASSHARDRGLREQYF.

In this sample, this clonotype turned up many times. The rearrangement uses TRBV7-3 and TRBJ2-1; TRBD2 is a possible D gene (5 bases). In germline, CDR1 is SGHTA, CDR2 FQGTGA. Trimming shortened V by 2 bases and J by 0 bases, and 17 bases separated the two germline ends. CDR3 length equals 18 residues. The CDR3 DNA reads as TGTGCCAGCAGCTTATGGGCGCGAGAAGGGAGCTCCTACAATGAGCAGTTCTTC. Its translation is CASSLWAREGSSYNEQFF.

V gene TRBV13 combines with J gene TRBJ2-7; 14 positions agree with TRBD2. V trimming: 5 bases; J trimming: 9 bases; junction bases outside the gene matches: 9. CDR3 length: 15 residues. Germline V gene lookup returns CDR1 PRHDT and CDR2 FYEKMQ (reference sequence). The CDR3 reads CASSVSGLAGARQYF. CDR3 bases: TGTGCCAGCAGCGTATCGGGACTAGCGGGAGCTAGGCAGTACTTC.

This clonotype was seen a few times. V and J are TRBV29-1 and TRBJ2-5; possibly TRBD1 or TRBD2 for D (5 bases each). Germline values: CDR1 SQVTM, CDR2 ANQGSEA. V was clipped by 1 base and J by 4 bases, with 13 bases between them. The CDR3 has 14 amino acids. The DNA of the CDR3 is TGCAGCGTTGAAGGCGTCGGGGCGGGAGAGACCCAGTACTTC. This gives the protein CSVEGVGAGETQYF.

Here the CDR3 DNA reads TGTGCCACCAGCAGGGGACAGGGCGCTAGCCCCCACGAGCAGTACTTC. This translates into CATSRGQGASPHEQYF. The rearrangement uses TRBV15 and TRBJ2-7, with 9 positions matching TRBD1. The CDR3 runs 16 residues. With V trimmed by 3 bases and J by 5 bases, 11 bases remained unmatched. The germline V gene has CDR1 LNHNV and CDR2 YYDKDF (reference sequence). The whole variable domain, remainder taken from reference TRBV15 and TRBJ2-7, is DAMVIQNPRYQVTQFGKPVTLSCSQTLNHNVMYWYQQKSSQAPKLLFHYYDKDFNNEADTPDNFQSRRPNTSFCFLDIRSPGLGDTAMYLCATSRGQGASPHEQYFGPGTRLTVT.

This clonotype was detected many times. V usage is TRBV29-1 and J usage is TRBJ2-3; TRBD1 is a possible D gene (7 bases). This CDR3 contains 14 residues. Germline V CDR1 and CDR2: SQVTM, ANQGSEA. V lost 6 bases and J 0 bases, leaving 13 bases between the germline ends. The CDR3 region has the DNA TGCAGCGTGGTGACAGGGAGGAGCACAGATACGCAGTATTTT. Its translation: CSVVTGRSTDTQYF.

The chain carries TRBV29-1 and TRBJ1-2, with a weak D call TRBD1 (5 bases). This CDR3 has 13 residues. V lost 3 bases to trimming and J lost 3 bases, with 11 bases between them. Germline V gene lookup returns CDR1 SQVTM and CDR2 ANQGSEA. The chain's CDR3 is CSVDGAADYGYTF. CDR3 DNA: TGCAGCGTTGATGGGGCGGCGGACTATGGCTACACCTTC.

The chain employs TRBV20-1 and TRBJ2-5, with a weak D call TRBD1 (7 bases). V was trimmed by 5 bases and J by 1 base, leaving 14 bases between them. Germline lookup yields CDR1 DFQATT and CDR2 SNEGSKA (reference sequence). The CDR3 is 14 amino acids. CDR3 amino acids: CSAPVRGAQETQYF. The CDR3 DNA sequence: TGCAGTGCTCCCGTCAGGGGGGCCCAAGAGACCCAGTACTTC.

The V call is TRBV14, the J call TRBJ2-7; D not resolved. The germline V and J ends were trimmed by 4 bases and 3 bases, with 7 bases remaining between them. The CDR3 sequence is 12 residues long. From germline, CDR1 is SGHDN and CDR2 FVKESK. CDR3 loop: CASSRVYYEQYF. The CDR3, as DNA: TGTGCCAGCAGCCGAGTCTACTACGAGCAGTACTTC.

In its sample, this clonotype was seen a few times. The chain joins TRBV28 to TRBJ2-7; tentative D call: TRBD1 (5 bases). The CDR3 is 14 amino acids. The ends were cut back, 3 bases at V and 5 bases at J, with 14 bases in the middle. Germline V gene lookup returns CDR1 MDHEN and CDR2 SYDVKM. CDR3 in DNA: TGTGCCAGCAGTTTTAGGCAGGGTGGGGACGAGCAGTACTTC. The encoded protein is CASSFRQGGDEQYF.

The chain couples TRBV12-3 or TRBV12-4 to TRBJ2-7, with TRBD2 matching 16 bases. The CDR3 is 17 residues long. Trimming removed 11 bases from V and 4 bases from J; junction bases left unmatched: 14. CDR3 nucleotides: TGTGCCTCCGGGACTAGCGGGAGGGGCCCCTTAGTTTACGAGCAGTACTTC. This translates into CASGTSGRGPLVYEQYF.

This clonotype turned up a few times. This sequence joins TRBV28 and TRBJ2-7; TRBD1 or TRBD2 may be the D gene (5 bases each). V was trimmed by 2 bases and J by 3 bases, leaving 11 bases between them. The germline V gene encodes CDR1 MDHEN and CDR2 SYDVKM. This CDR3 has 14 amino acids. Written as DNA, the CDR3 is TGTGCCAGCAGTTTAAGGGACCAGGGCTACGAGCAGTACTTC. This gives the protein CASSLRDQGYEQYF.

The chain couples TRBV20-1 to TRBJ2-5; a possible D gene is TRBD2 (5 bases). This CDR3 contains 16 residues. The V end lost 1 base, the J end lost 4 bases, and 19 bases lay between the germline ends. Looked up from germline, CDR1 is DFQATT and CDR2 is SNEGSKA (reference sequence). For the CDR3, the DNA is TGCAGTGCTAGAGTCGAGAGGAATTGGAGGAGAGAGACCCAGTACTTC. Translation: CSARVERNWRRETQYF.